This T cell receptor beta chain was identified in a study of PD-1 blockade in classical Hodgkin lymphoma. This clone has only a few counts. CDR3 length equals 15 residues. The V end was cut by 1 base, the J end by 3 bases, with 10 bases between. CDR1 and CDR2 from the germline V gene are SGHDN and FVKESK. With no exception, relapse followed autologous stem cell transplantation in all patients, and brentuximab vedotin exposure varied. Method: immunoSEQ multiplex PCR; TCRdb's copy keeps in-frame clones and lacks some. Altogether more than 10,000 clones are present, about 78% being singletons, with the ten largest covering around 23%.

The receptor was isolated from a human donor with classical Hodgkin lymphoma. The source material was peripheral blood mononuclear cells (PBMCs), sampled at baseline. V is TRBV14 and J is TRBJ1-3; tentatively, D is TRBD1 (5 bases). In DNA form, the CDR3 reads TGTGCCAGCAGCCAAGGTCGGGGGTTTGGAAACACCATATATTTT. This sequence encodes CASSQGRGFGNTIYF.